This T cell receptor (beta chain) was sequenced for a study of cytomegalovirus exposure and HLA in healthy donors. Study results and caveats: TCR beta chain V- and J-gene trimming was linked, in a later analysis, to a missense variant in DCLRE1C.

This clone was seen once. The antigen is unknown. These donors, healthy bone marrow donors, were studied. At sampling all donors were nominally healthy, likely with unrecorded immune exposures. Amplification used 60 Vbeta primers and 13 Jbeta primers. Sequencing used immunoSEQ multiplex PCR; TCRdb keeps in-frame clones, though not all of them. The sample records some 130,000 clones, about 74% being singletons. Trimming stripped 1 base from V and 3 bases from J, with 12 bases between. This CDR3 comprises 14 residues. Germline CDR1 reads GTSNPN; CDR2 reads SVGIG (reference sequence). This TCR was recovered from a man aged 40-49 years in good health and CMV-seronegative. The sample consisted of PBMCs. This rearrangement joins TRBV30 to TRBJ1-2; tentatively, D is TRBD1 (5 bases). Here the CDR3 DNA reads TGTGCCTGGAGTGCCGGGGGGGGAGACTATGGCTACACCTTC. Residues: CAWSAGGGDYGYTF. Using reference TRBV30 and TRBJ1-2 for the parts outside the CDR3, the full variable domain is SQTIHQWPATLVQPVGSPLSLECTVEGTSNPNLYWYRQAAGRGLQLLFYSVGIGQISSEVPQNLSASRPQDRQFILSSKKLLLSDSGFYLCAWSAGGGDYGYTFGSGTRLTVV.